This T cell receptor (beta chain) was identified during a study of T cells in Graves' hyperthyroidism and ophthalmopathy. Germline V gives CDR1 SQVTM, CDR2 ANQGSEA. The CDR3 contains 14 residues. After removal of 6 bases from V and 6 bases from J, the junction contained 11 bases not matched to a gene. Ten or more counts support this clonotype. RNA transcripts yielded amplified TCR beta CDR3 regions. HTBI primers were the set used in a first-round RT-PCR of the TCR CDR3. TCRdb re-analysed the multiplex PCR reads in MiXCR, keeping a single row per CDR3 protein. The top ten clones hold roughly an eighth of a sample with about 600,000 distinct CDR3 sequences, 14% of them seen once.

Specimen: blood. The TCR originated in a woman aged 50 to 60 with Graves' ophthalmopathy. The gene calls are TRBV29-1 and TRBJ2-7; the match to TRBD1 covers 10 bases. CDR3 sequence: CSVSSGTGAVEQYF. The DNA of the CDR3 is TGCAGCGTGAGTTCCGGGACAGGGGCGGTCGAGCAGTACTTC.